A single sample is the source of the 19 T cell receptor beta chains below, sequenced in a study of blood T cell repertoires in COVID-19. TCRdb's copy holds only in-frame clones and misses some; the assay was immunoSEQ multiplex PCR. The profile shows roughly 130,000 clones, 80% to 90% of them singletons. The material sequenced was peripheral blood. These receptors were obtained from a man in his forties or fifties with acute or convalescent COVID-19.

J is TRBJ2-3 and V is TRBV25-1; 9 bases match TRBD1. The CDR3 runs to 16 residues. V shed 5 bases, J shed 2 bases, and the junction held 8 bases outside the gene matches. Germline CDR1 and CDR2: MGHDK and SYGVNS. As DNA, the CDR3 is TGTGCCAGCAGTAAACGGGGGACAGGGAACACAGATACGCAGTATTTT. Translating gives CASSKRGTGNTDTQYF.

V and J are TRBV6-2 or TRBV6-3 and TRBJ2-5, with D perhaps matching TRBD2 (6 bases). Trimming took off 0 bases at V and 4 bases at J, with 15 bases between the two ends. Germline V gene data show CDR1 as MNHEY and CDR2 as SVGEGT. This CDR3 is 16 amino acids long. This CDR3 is CASSYSLARLPETQYF. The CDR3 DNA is TGTGCCAGCAGTTACTCGCTAGCGCGGCTCCCAGAGACCCAGTACTTC.

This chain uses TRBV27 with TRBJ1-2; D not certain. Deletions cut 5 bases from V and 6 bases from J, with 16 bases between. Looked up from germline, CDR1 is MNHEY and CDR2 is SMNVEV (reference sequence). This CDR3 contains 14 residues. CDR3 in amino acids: CASSLAGGPNGYTF. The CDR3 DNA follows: TGTGCCAGCAGTCTAGCGGGAGGACCAAATGGCTACACCTTC.

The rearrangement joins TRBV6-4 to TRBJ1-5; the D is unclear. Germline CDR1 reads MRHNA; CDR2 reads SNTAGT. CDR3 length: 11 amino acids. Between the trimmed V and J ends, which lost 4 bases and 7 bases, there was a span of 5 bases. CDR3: CASSVGQPQHF. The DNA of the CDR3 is TGTGCCAGCAGTGTGGGCCAGCCCCAGCATTTT.

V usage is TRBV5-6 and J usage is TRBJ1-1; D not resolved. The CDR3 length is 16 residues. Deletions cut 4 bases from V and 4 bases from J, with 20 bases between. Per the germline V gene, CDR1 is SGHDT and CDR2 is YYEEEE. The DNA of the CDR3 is TGTGCCAGCAGCGAGCCTTGGAGGCCGAAGGTCACTGAAGCTTTCTTT. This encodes CASSEPWRPKVTEAFF.

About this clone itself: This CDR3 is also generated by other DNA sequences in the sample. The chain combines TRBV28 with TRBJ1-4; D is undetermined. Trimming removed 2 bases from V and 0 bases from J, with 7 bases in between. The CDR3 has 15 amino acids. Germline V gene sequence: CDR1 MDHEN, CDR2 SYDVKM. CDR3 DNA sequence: TGTGCCAGCAGTTTAGGAGGTGCAACTAATGAAAAACTGTTTTTT. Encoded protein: CASSLGGATNEKLFF.

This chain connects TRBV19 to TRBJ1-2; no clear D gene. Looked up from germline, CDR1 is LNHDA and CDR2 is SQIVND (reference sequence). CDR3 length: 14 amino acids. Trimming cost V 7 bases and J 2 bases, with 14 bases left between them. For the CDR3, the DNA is TGTGCCAGTACTGGGAGACCTAAAAACTATGGCTACACCTTC. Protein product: CASTGRPKNYGYTF. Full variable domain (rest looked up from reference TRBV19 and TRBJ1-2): DGGITQSPKYLFRKEGQNVTLSCEQNLNHDAMYWYRQDPGQGLRLIYYSQIVNDFQKGDIAEGYSVSREKKESFPLTVTSAQKNPTAFYLCASTGRPKNYGYTFGSGTRLTVV.

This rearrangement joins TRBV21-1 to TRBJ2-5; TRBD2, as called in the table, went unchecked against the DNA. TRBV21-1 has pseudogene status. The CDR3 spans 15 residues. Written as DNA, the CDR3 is TGTGCCAGCAGCAAAAAGGGCGGAGGGAGGGAGACCCAGTACTTC. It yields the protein CASSKKGGGRETQYF.

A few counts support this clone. CDR3 in amino acids: CASSQEQGHPYGYTF. DNA for the CDR3: TGTGCCAGCAGCCAAGAACAGGGACATCCCTATGGCTACACCTTC. The chain combines TRBV3-1 (or the pseudogene TRBV3-2) with TRBJ1-2; possible D gene TRBD1, 6 bases. V dropped 0 bases and J dropped 4 bases, with 12 bases sitting between them. CDR1 and CDR2 from the germline V gene are LGHDT and YNNKEL (reference sequence). This CDR3 has 15 amino acids.

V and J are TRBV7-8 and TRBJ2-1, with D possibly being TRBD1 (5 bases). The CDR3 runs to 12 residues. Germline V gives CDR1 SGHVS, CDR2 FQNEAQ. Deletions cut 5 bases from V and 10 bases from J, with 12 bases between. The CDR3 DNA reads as TGTGCCAGCAGCCCCACAGGTTTCGAGCAGTTCTTC. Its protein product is CASSPTGFEQFF.

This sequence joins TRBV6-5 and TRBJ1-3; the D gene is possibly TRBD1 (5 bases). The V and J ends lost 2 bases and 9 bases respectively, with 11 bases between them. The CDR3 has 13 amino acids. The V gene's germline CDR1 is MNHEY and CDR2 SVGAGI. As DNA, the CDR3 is TGTGCCAGCAGTTACAGGGACGGGGGCACCATATATTTT. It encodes CASSYRDGGTIYF.

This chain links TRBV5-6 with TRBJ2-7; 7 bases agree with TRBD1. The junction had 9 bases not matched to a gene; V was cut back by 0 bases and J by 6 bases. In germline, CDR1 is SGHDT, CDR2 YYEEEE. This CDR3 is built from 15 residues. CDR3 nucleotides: TGTGCCAGCAGCTTGGGGGGACAGAGTACGCCCGAGCAGTACTTC. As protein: CASSLGGQSTPEQYF.

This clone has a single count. CDR3 loop: CASRDRDSTGELFF. CDR3 DNA: TGTGCCTCCCGGGACAGGGATAGCACCGGGGAGCTGTTTTTT. The V call is TRBV10-3, the J call TRBJ2-2, with TRBD1 matching over 9 bases. The ends lost 11 bases at V and 4 bases at J; junction bases unmatched: 8. Looked up from germline, CDR1 is ENHRY and CDR2 is SYGVKD. The CDR3 loop spans 14 amino acids.

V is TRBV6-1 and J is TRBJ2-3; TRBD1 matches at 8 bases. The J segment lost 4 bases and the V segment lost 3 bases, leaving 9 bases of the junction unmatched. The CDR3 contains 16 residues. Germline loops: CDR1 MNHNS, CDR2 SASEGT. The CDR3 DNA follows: TGTGCCAGCAGTGATTTAGTCAGGGGGCGCGCAGATACGCAGTATTTT. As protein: CASSDLVRGRADTQYF.

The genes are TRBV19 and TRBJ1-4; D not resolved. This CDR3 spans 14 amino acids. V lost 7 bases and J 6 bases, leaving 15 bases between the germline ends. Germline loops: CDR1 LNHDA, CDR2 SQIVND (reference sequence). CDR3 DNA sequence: TGTGCCAGTATACCCTCCACAGATCATGAAAAACTGTTTTTT. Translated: CASIPSTDHEKLFF.

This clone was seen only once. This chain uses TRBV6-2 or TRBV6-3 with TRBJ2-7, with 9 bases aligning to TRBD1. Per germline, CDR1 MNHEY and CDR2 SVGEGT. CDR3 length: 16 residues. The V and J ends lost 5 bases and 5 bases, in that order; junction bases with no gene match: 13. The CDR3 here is CASSRTHSQGAHEQYF. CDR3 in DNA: TGTGCCAGCAGTCGGACCCATTCACAGGGGGCCCACGAGCAGTACTTC.

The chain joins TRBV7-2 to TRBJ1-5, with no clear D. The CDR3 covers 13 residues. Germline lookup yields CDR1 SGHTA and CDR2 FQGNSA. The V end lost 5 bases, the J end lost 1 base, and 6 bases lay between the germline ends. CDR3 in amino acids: CASSARSNQPQHF. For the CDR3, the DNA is TGTGCCAGCAGCGCCCGGAGCAATCAGCCCCAGCATTTT.

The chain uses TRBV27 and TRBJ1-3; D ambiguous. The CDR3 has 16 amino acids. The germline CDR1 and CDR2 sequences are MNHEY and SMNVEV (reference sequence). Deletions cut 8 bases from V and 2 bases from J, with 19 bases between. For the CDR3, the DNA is TGTGCCAGCTCCGCCCCCGTGAGGAGGACTGGAAACACCATATATTTT. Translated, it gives CASSAPVRRTGNTIYF.

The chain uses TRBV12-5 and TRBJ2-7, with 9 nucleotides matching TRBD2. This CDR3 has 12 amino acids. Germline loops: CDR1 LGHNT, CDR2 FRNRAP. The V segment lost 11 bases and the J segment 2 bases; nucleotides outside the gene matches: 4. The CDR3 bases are TGTGCTTGCGGGGGGGCCCCCTACGAGCAGTACTTC. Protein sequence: CACGGAPYEQYF.